This T cell receptor (beta chain) was captured in a study of T cells after yellow fever vaccination. Turning to the study itself: Fractions of low cell number were prepared using SMART-Seq v4 Ultra Low Input.

This clonotype occurred many times. TCRdb re-called the 5' RACE reads through MiXCR, storing one row per CDR3 protein. Among about 230,000 distinct CDR3 sequences listed, around 6.7% were seen once. V trimming: 4 bases; J trimming: 5 bases; junction bases outside the gene matches: 10. Germline assignment: CDR1 SGHTS and CDR2 YDEGEE. The CDR3 has 15 amino acids. V and J are TRBV5-8 and TRBJ2-5; TRBD1 matches at 8 bases. The sequencing used CD4+ T cells sorted from PBMCs, collected on the day of the yellow fever booster vaccination. The receptor comes from a man aged 25 to 40 who received the YFV17D yellow fever vaccine. The CDR3 region is CASSDGTGQKETQYF. The DNA of the CDR3 is TGTGCCAGCAGCGACGGGACAGGTCAAAAGGAGACCCAGTACTTC.